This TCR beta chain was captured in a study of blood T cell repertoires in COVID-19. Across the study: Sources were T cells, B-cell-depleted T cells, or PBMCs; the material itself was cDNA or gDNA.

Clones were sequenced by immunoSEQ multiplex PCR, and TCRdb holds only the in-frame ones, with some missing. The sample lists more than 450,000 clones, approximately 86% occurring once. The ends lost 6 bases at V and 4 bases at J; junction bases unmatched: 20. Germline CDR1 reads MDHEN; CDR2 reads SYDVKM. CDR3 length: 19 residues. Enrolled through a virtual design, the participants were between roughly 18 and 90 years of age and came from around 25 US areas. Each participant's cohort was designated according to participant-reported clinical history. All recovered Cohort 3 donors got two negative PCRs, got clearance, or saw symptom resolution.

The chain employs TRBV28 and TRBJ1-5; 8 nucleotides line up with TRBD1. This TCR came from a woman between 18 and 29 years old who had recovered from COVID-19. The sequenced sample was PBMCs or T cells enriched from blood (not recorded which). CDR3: CASRGVGRGRADGNQPQHF. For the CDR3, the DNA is TGTGCCAGCAGAGGGGTGGGCAGGGGGCGAGCAGACGGGAATCAGCCCCAGCATTTT.